The rows below give T cell receptor beta chains drawn from one sample of a study of cytotoxic CD8 clonotypes in ibrutinib-treated CLL. Using immunoSEQ multiplex PCR, the repertoire was profiled, and TCRdb retains in-frame clones only, with some absent. Among approximately 80,000 clones listed, around 84% were seen once. Specimen: PBMCs, collected before ibrutinib treatment. These receptors were collected from a human donor with chronic lymphocytic leukemia. The CDR3 runs from the conserved cysteine through the conserved F or W. The D gene is left open where the match is weak. Clone size is given for some rows only: seen once, a few or many times, or a class if the clone is expanded.

TRBJ1-1 | NA | TRBV27 | NA | TGTGCCAGCAGTTTCCAAGGGAGGGGGAACACTGAAGCTTTCTTT | CASSFQGRGNTEAFF
TRBJ2-3 | TRBD2 | TRBV6-5 | NA | TGTGCCAGCAGTTACACCGGACTAGCGGATACGCAGTATTTT | CASSYTGLADTQYF
TRBJ1-1 | TRBD1 | TRBV6-1 | NA | TGTGCCAGCAGGACTAGGGGGACAGGGAGGACTGAAGCTTTCTTT | CASRTRGTGRTEAFF
TRBJ1-2 | TRBD1 | TRBV7-9 | NA | TGTGCCAGCAGTGGGGACAGCCAAGCTAACTATGGCTACACCTTC | CASSGDSQANYGYTF
TRBJ2-1 | NA | TRBV4-2 | few | TGTGCCAGCAGCCAAGATCACGAGGCCCATGAGCAGTTCTTC | CASSQDHEAHEQFF
TRBJ2-5 | NA | TRBV5-1 | NA | TGCGCCAGCAGCTTTATGGGAGAGACCCAGTACTTC | CASSFMGETQYF
TRBJ1-2 | NA | TRBV5-1 | NA | TGCGCCAGCAGCCGTGCCCTCAAGGGATATGGCTACACCTTC | CASSRALKGYGYTF
TRBJ2-1 | NA | TRBV5-4 | NA | TGTGCCAGCACCCAACGGAGAGGGAATGAGCAGTTCTTC | CASTQRRGNEQFF
TRBJ2-7 | NA | TRBV2 | NA | TGTGCCAGCAGTGACCCCAACTCCTACGAGCAGTACTTC | CASSDPNSYEQYF
TRBJ1-1 | NA | TRBV29-1 | NA | TGCAGCGTCCAGACCGGGGCAGGGGTTCGAACTGAAGCTTTCTTT | CSVQTGAGVRTEAFF
TRBJ2-2 | TRBD2 | TRBV27 | NA | TGTGCCAGCAGTTCCCGGGGAGCGGGAGTCACCGGGGAGCTGTTTTTT | CASSSRGAGVTGELFF
TRBJ1-5 | TRBD1 | TRBV5-1 | NA | TGCGCCAGCAGCTTGGAGGGACAGGGCGGCCAGCCCCAGCATTTT | CASSLEGQGGQPQHF
TRBJ1-2 | TRBD1 | TRBV30 | NA | TGTGCCTGGGTCGACAGGGACTATGGCTACACCTTC | CAWVDRDYGYTF
TRBJ2-7 | NA | TRBV5-4 | NA | TGTGCCAGCAGCTTGGCTGGGAGCGACTCCTACGAGCAGTACTTC | CASSLAGSDSYEQYF
TRBJ1-2 | TRBD1 | TRBV28 | NA | TGTGCCAGCAGTTTAGGGACAGGTCCCGGCTATGGCTACACCTTC | CASSLGTGPGYGYTF
TRBJ1-1 | TRBD1 | TRBV19 | many | TGTGCCAGCACCACCCGGGAGGGGGCGCCCACTGAAGCTTTCTTT | CASTTREGAPTEAFF